This is a list of T cell receptor beta chains from one sample in a study of cytomegalovirus exposure and HLA in healthy donors. Sequenced by immunoSEQ multiplex PCR; TCRdb stores in-frame clones only, minus some. Among around 200,000 clones listed, about 80% were seen once. Sequencing was done on a sample of PBMCs. The source of these receptors is a woman in her forties or fifties in good health and CMV-seropositive. The CDR3 runs from the conserved cysteine through the conserved F or W. The D gene is left open where the match is weak. Clone size is shown for a subset of rows, as once, few, many or a class of expanded clone.

D	J	V	size	length	DNA	CDR3
.	TRBJ2-3	TRBV10-1	.	15	TGCGCCAGCAGCACCGGGACTCGAGACACAGATACGCAGTATTTT	CASSTGTRDTDTQYF
TRBD1	TRBJ1-2	TRBV7-9	.	15	TGTGCCAGCAGCTTACGGGACAGAAATAACTATGGCTACACCTTC	CASSLRDRNNYGYTF
.	TRBJ2-7	TRBV19	.	14	TGTGCCAGTAATCCACAGGGCAACTCCTACGAGCAGTACTTC	CASNPQGNSYEQYF
.	TRBJ2-3	TRBV19	.	13	TGTGCCAGTAGTATGAGGGCGGGAGATACGCAGTATTTT	CASSMRAGDTQYF
TRBD1	TRBJ1-4	TRBV27	.	14	TGTGCCAGCTCATTAAGGACAGGGGGAAAAAAACTGTTTTTT	CASSLRTGGKKLFF
TRBD1	TRBJ2-2	TRBV9	.	17	TGTGCCAGCAGCTCCCCCTTGGGGACAGATTTCACCGGGGAGCTGTTTTTT	CASSSPLGTDFTGELFF
.	TRBJ1-4	TRBV21-1	.	16	TGTGCCAGCAGCAATACCTCCGGGGAACCTAATGAAAAACTGTTTTTT	CASSNTSGEPNEKLFF
TRBD1	TRBJ2-3	TRBV4-2	.	16	TGTGCCAGCAGCCAACACTACAGGGGGCGCACAGATACGCAGTATTTT	CASSQHYRGRTDTQYF
TRBD1	TRBJ1-2	TRBV5-1	.	15	TGCGCCAGCAGCGACCTACAGGGGAACTATTACGGCTACACTTTC	CASSDLQGNYYGYTF
TRBD1	TRBJ1-1	TRBV28	.	17	TGTGCCAGCAGTCCCATAGGGTTCCGGACAGGGGCTTGGGGAGCTTTCTTT	CASSPIGFRTGAWGAFF
TRBD2	TRBJ2-3	TRBV30	.	19	TGTGCCTGGAGTGGTGCGTTCGCGGGGGGGCCTTACATAACAGATACGCAGTATTTT	CAWSGAFAGGPYITDTQYF
TRBD2	TRBJ2-5	TRBV7-2	.	18	TGTGCCAGCAGCTTAGCGCAAAGACTAGCGGGGGGCCGGGGGACCCAGTACTTC	CASSLAQRLAGGRGTQYF
TRBD1	TRBJ1-4	TRBV15	once	16	TGTGCCACCAGCAGGGACCGGGACAGGGTGAATGAAAAACTGTTTTTT	CATSRDRDRVNEKLFF
.	TRBJ2-7	TRBV5-1	.	16	TGCGCCAGCAGCTTGGCCCCAGATTACCAAACCTACGAGCAGTACTTC	CASSLAPDYQTYEQYF
TRBD1	TRBJ1-4	TRBV30	.	13	TGTGCCTTCGGACAGGGTGCAACGGAAAAACTGTTTTTT	CAFGQGATEKLFF
.	TRBJ1-2	TRBV19	.	16	TGTGCCAGTAGTATAGGTGGCCTTCCACCTAACTATGGCTACACCTTC	CASSIGGLPPNYGYTF
.	TRBJ2-2	TRBV5-4	.	16	TGTGCCAGCAGCTTGGGAGGCAGAGAGCACACCGGGGAGCTGTTTTTT	CASSLGGREHTGELFF
.	TRBJ1-1	TRBV27	.	13	TGTGCCAGCACAGGGGCTGAGGACACTGAAGCTTTCTTT	CASTGAEDTEAFF
.	TRBJ1-1	TRBV2	few	15	TGTGCCAGCAGCGCCAACCAGGGACGGGGGACTGAAGCTTTCTTT	CASSANQGRGTEAFF
.	TRBJ1-2	TRBV25-1	.	15	TGTGCCAGCAGTGGATTTGACGGGGGGGCCGGTGGCTACACCTTC	CASSGFDGGAGGYTF
.	TRBJ2-2	TRBV5-1	.	16	TGCGCCAGCAGCTCTTGGGGCGGGGCGAACACCGGGGAGCTGTTTTTT	CASSSWGGANTGELFF
.	TRBJ1-2	TRBV5-6	.	13	TGTGCCAGCAGCTCGCGGGACCGGGGAGGCTACACCTTC	CASSSRDRGGYTF
.	TRBJ1-1	TRBV18	.	16	TGTGCCAGCTCACCGACCCGACTTGTTGGGGCAACTGAAGCTTTCTTT	CASSPTRLVGATEAFF
TRBD1	TRBJ1-4	TRBV6-1	.	12	TGTGCCACCGACAGGGGGAATGAAAAACTGTTTTTT	CATDRGNEKLFF
.	TRBJ2-5	TRBV29-1	once	10	TGCAGCGTCCGAGGGGAGACCCAGTACTTC	CSVRGETQYF
TRBD1	TRBJ1-2	TRBV5-1	.	16	TGCGCCAGCAGCCCTATCTCAGGGGGCACTAGCGATGGCTACACCTTC	CASSPISGGTSDGYTF
TRBD1	TRBJ1-3	TRBV7-9	.	15	TGTGCCAGCAGCTCGGGACAGATCTCTGGAAACACCATATATTTT	CASSSGQISGNTIYF
.	TRBJ1-2	TRBV7-2	.	13	TGTGCCAGCAGCTTAGTCAGGGGCGGCGGCTACACCTTC	CASSLVRGGGYTF
.	TRBJ2-2	TRBV28	.	12	TGTGCCAGCAGGCCAGGGGCCGGGGAGCTGTTTTTT	CASRPGAGELFF
TRBD1	TRBJ2-7	TRBV4-3	.	15	TGCGCCAGCAGCCATACGGACAGGGGGCTGTACGAGCAGTACTTC	CASSHTDRGLYEQYF
.	TRBJ1-1	TRBV5-6	.	12	TGTGCCAGCAGAGGGAGGAACACTGAAGCTTTCTTT	CASRGRNTEAFF
.	TRBJ1-3	TRBV28	few	13	TGTGCCAGCAGTTCGGGGGCTGGAAACACCATATATTTT	CASSSGAGNTIYF
TRBD2	TRBJ2-3	TRBV15	once	14	TGTGCCACCAGGCTAGCGGGGGGGAGTGATACGCAGTATTTT	CATRLAGGSDTQYF
TRBD1	TRBJ2-5	TRBV29-1	.	11	TGCAGCGCCATCGGGACAGGGGAGCAGTACTTC	CSAIGTGEQYF
TRBD2	TRBJ2-7	TRBV29-1	.	12	TGCAGCGTTGAAGAGACCCTAGCGGGAAAGTACTTC	CSVEETLAGKYF
TRBD1	TRBJ1-1	TRBV9	.	13	TGTGCCAGCAGCGCTAACAGGGGGACTGAAGCTTTCTTT	CASSANRGTEAFF
.	TRBJ1-2	TRBV18	once	13	TGTGCCAGCTCACTTCAGACTGTTTATGGCTACACCTTC	CASSLQTVYGYTF
.	TRBJ1-1	TRBV5-1	.	16	TGCGCCAGCAGCATGGGGTCCGGGACACGGAACACTGAAGCTTTCTTT	CASSMGSGTRNTEAFF
TRBD1	TRBJ2-5	TRBV4-1	.	18	TGCGCCAGCAAGAGGGTCAGGGGGCGTTTTGGTACACAAAAGACCCAGTACTTC	CASKRVRGRFGTQKTQYF
.	TRBJ2-1	TRBV5-1	.	17	TGCGCCAGCAGCTTTTCCACCGACAGGAGCTCCTACAATGAGCAGTTCTTC	CASSFSTDRSSYNEQFF
.	TRBJ1-5	TRBV4-2	.	15	TGTGCCAGCAGCCAAGACAGGGGCAGCAATCAGCCCCAGCATTTT	CASSQDRGSNQPQHF
.	TRBJ1-2	TRBV28	.	14	TGTGCCAGCTCCGATAAGGGGGGGGACTATGGCTACACCTTC	CASSDKGGDYGYTF
TRBD1	TRBJ1-2	TRBV5-1	.	16	TGCGCCAGCAGCCGAAACACCGGGACAGCCAACTATGGCTACACCTTC	CASSRNTGTANYGYTF
.	TRBJ1-1	TRBV6-1	.	12	TGTGCCAGCACACTCGGCGGCACTGAAGCTTTCTTT	CASTLGGTEAFF
TRBD1	TRBJ1-2	TRBV30	.	14	TGTGCCTGGAGCCCTCACTTAACAGGGGGTGGCTACACCTTC	CAWSPHLTGGGYTF
TRBD2	TRBJ2-7	TRBV30	.	12	TGTGCCTGGCAAGCGGGGGGGCCCCTCCAGTACTTC	CAWQAGGPLQYF
.	TRBJ1-5	TRBV18	.	14	TGTGCCAGCTCACCCCCGGGGGGTCCTTCACCCCAGCATTTT	CASSPPGGPSPQHF
.	TRBJ2-3	TRBV19	.	13	TGTGCCAGTAGTGCCCGACTGGAAGATACGCAGTATTTT	CASSARLEDTQYF
.	TRBJ2-7	TRBV11-2	.	15	TGTGCCAGCAGCCCGAAAGAGGCCCACTCCTACGAGCAGTACTTC	CASSPKEAHSYEQYF
.	TRBJ1-1	TRBV28	.	14	TGTGCCAGCAGTTTATACGCGGTGAACACTGAAGCTTTCTTT	CASSLYAVNTEAFF
.	TRBJ1-1	TRBV19	few	13	TGTGCCAGTAGAGACAGCCGGCGCACTGAAGCTTTCTTT	CASRDSRRTEAFF
.	TRBJ2-2	TRBV18	.	15	TGTGCCAGCTCAGCAAGCCCCGGGGTCACCGGGGAGCTGTTTTTT	CASSASPGVTGELFF
.	TRBJ2-5	TRBV29-1	.	14	TGCAGCGTTGACCTCGGACTATTAGGAGAGACCCAGTACTTC	CSVDLGLLGETQYF